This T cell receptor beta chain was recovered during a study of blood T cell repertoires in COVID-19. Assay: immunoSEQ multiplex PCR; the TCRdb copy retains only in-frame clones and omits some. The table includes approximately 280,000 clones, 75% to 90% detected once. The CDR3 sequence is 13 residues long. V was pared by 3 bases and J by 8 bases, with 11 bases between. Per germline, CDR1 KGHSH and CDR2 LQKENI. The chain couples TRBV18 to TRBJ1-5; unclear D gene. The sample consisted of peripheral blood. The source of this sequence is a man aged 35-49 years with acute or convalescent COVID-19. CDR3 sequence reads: CASSPRRGEPQHF. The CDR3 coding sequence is TGTGCCAGCTCACCCAGACGGGGAGAGCCCCAGCATTTT.